These 20 T cell receptor beta chains were all obtained from the same sample, sequenced in a study of vaccination effects on CD4 cells after COVID-19. Produced via immunoSEQ multiplex PCR; TCRdb's table is partial and in-frame only. The data hold 30,000 to 40,000 clones, with about 80% observed a single time. No antigens are known for them. ViraFEST used viral peptide pools to expand antigen-specific CD4+ T cells before sequencing. Culture proceeded for more than 8 days, and CD4+ T cells were then isolated. None of these healthy vaccinees had been infected with SARS-CoV-2 before vaccination. The specimen comprised CD4+ T cells from PBMCs cultured with HCoV-OC43 spike peptides, sampled before COVID-19 vaccination. The subset here: HCoV-OC43 spike overlapping peptide pool stimulation. These receptors originate from a human donor who received a COVID-19 vaccine.

The V call is TRBV3-1 (or the pseudogene TRBV3-2), the J call TRBJ2-2; D unclear. V lost 4 bases and J 5 bases, leaving 11 bases between the germline ends. Germline CDR1 reads LGHDT; CDR2 reads YNNKEL (reference sequence). The CDR3 is made up of 14 amino acids. The CDR3 region is CASSLAELTGELFF. Written as DNA, the CDR3 is TGTGCCAGCAGCCTGGCGGAACTTACCGGGGAGCTGTTTTTT.

This clone was seen only a few times. The V gene is TRBV7-3, the J gene TRBJ2-5; possibly TRBD1 for D (6 bases). The V end was cut by 5 bases, the J end by 5 bases, with 15 bases between. CDR1 and CDR2 (germline): SGHTA, FQGTGA. The CDR3 runs to 14 residues. The CDR3 is CASSPRGGTETQYF. In nucleotides, the CDR3 is TGTGCCAGCAGCCCCAGAGGGGGTACTGAGACCCAGTACTTC.

This sequence joins TRBV2 and TRBJ2-6; TRBD2 is a possible D gene (7 bases). The CDR3 has 16 amino acids. Germline-derived CDR1 and CDR2 are SNHLY and FYNNEI. Trimming removed 7 bases from V and 2 bases from J, with 15 bases in between. The CDR3 nucleotides read TGTGCCAGCATGCGGGGGCTAGGTGCTGGGGCCAACGTCCTGACTTTC. This sequence encodes CASMRGLGAGANVLTF.

Many counts were recorded for this clone. The chain recombines TRBV11-3 with TRBJ1-3; possibly TRBD1 for D (6 bases). Germline lookup yields CDR1 SGHNT and CDR2 YENEEA. V lost 5 bases and J lost 0, with 8 bases in between. This CDR3 contains 14 residues. The CDR3 sequence: CASSRDNSGNTIYF. In DNA, the CDR3 is TGTGCCAGCAGCCGGGACAACTCTGGAAACACCATATATTTT.

J is TRBJ1-2 and V is TRBV10-3, with 8 bases that match TRBD1. Unmatched junction bases numbered 4, after V lost 11 bases and J lost 2 bases. The CDR3 is 12 amino acids. Per germline, CDR1 ENHRY and CDR2 SYGVKD. The CDR3 loop reads CAVTGGNYGYTF. Written as DNA, the CDR3 is TGTGCCGTCACAGGGGGGAACTATGGCTACACCTTC.

This clone has just one count. The chain uses TRBV5-4 and TRBJ1-1, with 8 bases fitting TRBD1. CDR3 length equals 12 residues. Germline lookup yields CDR1 SGHNT and CDR2 YYREEE (reference sequence). The trim removed 3 bases at V and 11 bases at J, leaving 6 bases unmatched. This CDR3 is CASSSTGGQAFF. The CDR3 DNA follows: TGTGCCAGCAGCTCTACAGGGGGTCAGGCTTTCTTT.

V is TRBV7-9 and J is TRBJ2-5; 8 positions agree with TRBD1. Germline-derived CDR1 and CDR2 are SEHNR and FQNEAQ (reference sequence). Germline trimming cut 5 bases from V and 4 bases from J; bases unmatched to any gene: 15. This CDR3 contains 17 residues. CDR3 nucleotide sequence: TGTGCCAGCAGCCCCGGGTCAGGGGGCCGGTATTCAGAGACCCAGTACTTC. Its translation is CASSPGSGGRYSETQYF.

The chain recombines TRBV3-1 (or the pseudogene TRBV3-2) with TRBJ1-3; D is possibly TRBD1 (5 bases). Trimming left V 1 base short and J 5 bases short, with 12 bases between. Germline values: CDR1 LGHDT, CDR2 YNNKEL (reference sequence). There are 15 residues in the CDR3. The CDR3 coding sequence is TGTGCCAGCAGCCAAGGGGGAGAGGGGCGAAACACCATATATTTT. As protein: CASSQGGEGRNTIYF.

The table lists this clone with a count of one. This sequence joins TRBV6-5 and TRBJ2-7, with 9 bases lining up with TRBD1. Germline V gene lookup returns CDR1 MNHEY and CDR2 SVGAGI. J lost 3 bases, V lost 6 bases, and 9 bases had no gene match. There are 15 residues in the CDR3. CDR3 protein: CASRVSGTGHYEQYF. The CDR3 DNA sequence: TGTGCCAGCAGAGTATCCGGGACAGGGCACTACGAGCAGTACTTC.

This clone was found a few times. This rearrangement joins TRBV4-2 to TRBJ1-5; D possibly corresponds to TRBD1 (5 bases). Germline V gives CDR1 LGHNA, CDR2 YNFKEQ. Trimming removed 0 bases from V and 3 bases from J, with 9 bases in between. The CDR3 contains 15 residues. CDR3 region: CASSQEGAANQPQHF. In nucleotides, the CDR3 is TGTGCCAGCAGCCAAGAAGGGGCGGCCAATCAGCCCCAGCATTTT.

The CDR3 here is CASSTGNGANVLTF. Here the CDR3 DNA reads TGTGCCAGTAGTACGGGGAACGGGGCCAACGTCCTGACTTTC. The rearrangement joins TRBV19 to TRBJ2-6, with D perhaps TRBD2 (5 bases). The CDR3 runs to 14 residues. Per the germline V gene, CDR1 is LNHDA and CDR2 is SQIVND (reference sequence). The germline V and J ends were trimmed by 4 bases and 4 bases, with 8 bases remaining between them.

The chain combines TRBV5-1 with TRBJ2-1, with TRBD2 matching 7 bases. The CDR3 runs to 15 residues. With V trimmed by 6 bases and J by 5 bases, 11 bases remained unmatched. Germline lookup yields CDR1 SGHRS and CDR2 YFSETQ. The CDR3 nucleotides read TGCGCCAGCAATTTCAACGGGAGGTCAGACAATGAGCAGTTCTTC. This codes for CASNFNGRSDNEQFF.

This clone was seen a handful of times. V gene TRBV7-3 combines with J gene TRBJ2-2; D may be TRBD2 (7 bases). Trimming stripped 5 bases from V and 3 bases from J, with 19 bases between. Germline CDR1 SGHTA, CDR2 FQGTGA. The CDR3 is made up of 17 amino acids. CDR3 sequence reads: CASSAHLAGADTGELFF. CDR3 nucleotide sequence: TGTGCCAGCAGCGCCCACTTGGCGGGGGCCGACACCGGGGAGCTGTTTTTT.

This chain connects TRBV2 to TRBJ2-7, with D maybe TRBD1 (6 bases). The germline V gene has CDR1 SNHLY and CDR2 FYNNEI. V was shortened by 0 bases and J by 4 bases, with 19 bases between the two germline ends. The CDR3 has 17 amino acids. CDR3 residues: CASSEALSTGDLYEQYF. CDR3 in DNA: TGTGCCAGCAGTGAAGCGCTTTCGACAGGCGATTTATACGAGCAGTACTTC.

The chain has TRBV7-8 and TRBJ1-2, with TRBD1 as a possible D gene (6 bases). The V end lost 1 base, the J end lost 5 bases, and 14 bases lay between the germline ends. Germline values: CDR1 SGHVS, CDR2 FQNEAQ. This CDR3 comprises 15 residues. CDR3 amino acids: CASSLEGGPAYGYTF. CDR3 nucleotides: TGTGCCAGCAGCTTAGAAGGGGGACCTGCATATGGCTACACCTTC.

The chain couples TRBV10-2 to TRBJ2-1; TRBD2 agrees at 15 bases. Losses at the gene ends were 6 bases for V and 7 bases for J; bases not matched to a gene: 7. The CDR3 length is 16 residues. CDR1 is WSHSY, CDR2 SAAADI, per germline. For the CDR3, the DNA is TGCGCCAGCAGAGAAGGACTAGCGGGGGGGTGGAATGAGCAGTTCTTC. It specifies CASREGLAGGWNEQFF.

This clone showed up just a few times. The rearrangement joins TRBV14 to TRBJ1-1, with D perhaps matching TRBD1 (6 bases). The CDR3 has 14 residues. Trimming took 0 bases from V and 7 from J, leaving 12 bases between them. The V gene's germline CDR1 is SGHDN and CDR2 FVKESK. The CDR3 is CASSQDRGRGEAFF. DNA for the CDR3: TGTGCCAGCAGCCAAGATCGAGGCAGGGGTGAAGCTTTCTTT.

The chain links TRBV7-9 to TRBJ2-3; possibly TRBD1 for D (5 bases). Trimming shortened V by 5 bases and J by 8 bases, and 8 bases separated the two germline ends. The CDR3 totals 11 residues. From germline, CDR1 is SEHNR and CDR2 FQNEAQ (reference sequence). The CDR3 region is CASSVDSTQYF. CDR3 sequence (DNA): TGTGCCAGCAGCGTCGACAGTACGCAGTATTTT.

In this sample, this clone turned up once. This rearrangement joins TRBV28 to TRBJ2-7; 8 positions agree with TRBD1. The CDR3 spans 15 residues. Unmatched junction bases numbered 9, after V lost 5 bases and J lost 3 bases. The germline V gene has CDR1 MDHEN and CDR2 SYDVKM. The chain's CDR3 is CASSARDRYFYEQYF. The DNA for the CDR3 is TGTGCCAGCAGTGCCCGGGACAGGTATTTCTACGAGCAGTACTTC.

This clone turned up a few times. The chain combines TRBV5-1 with TRBJ1-3; D is undetermined. Per the germline V gene, CDR1 is SGHRS and CDR2 is YFSETQ. The CDR3 has 15 amino acids. V was clipped by 0 bases and J by 8 bases, with 15 bases between them. The CDR3 reads CASSLARSAEDTIYF. Written as DNA, the CDR3 is TGCGCCAGCAGCTTGGCCCGGTCTGCGGAGGACACCATATATTTT.